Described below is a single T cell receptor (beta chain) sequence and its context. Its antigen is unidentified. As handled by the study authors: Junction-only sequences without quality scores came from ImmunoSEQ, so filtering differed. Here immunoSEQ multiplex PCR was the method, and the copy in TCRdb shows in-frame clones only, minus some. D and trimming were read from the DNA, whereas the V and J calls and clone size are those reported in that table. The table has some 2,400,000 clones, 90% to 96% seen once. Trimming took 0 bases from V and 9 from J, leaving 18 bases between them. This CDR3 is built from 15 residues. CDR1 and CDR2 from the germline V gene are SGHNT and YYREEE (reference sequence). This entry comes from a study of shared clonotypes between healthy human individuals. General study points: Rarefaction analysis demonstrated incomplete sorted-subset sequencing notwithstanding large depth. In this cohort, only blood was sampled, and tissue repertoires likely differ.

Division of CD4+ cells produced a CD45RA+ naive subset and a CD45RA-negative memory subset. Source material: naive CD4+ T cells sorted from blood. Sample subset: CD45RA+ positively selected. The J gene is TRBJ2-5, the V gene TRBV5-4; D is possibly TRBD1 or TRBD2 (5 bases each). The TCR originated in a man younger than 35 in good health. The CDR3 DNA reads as TGTGCCAGCAGCTTGGGGGGGTCGGGTTTTCAGGCCCAGTACTTC. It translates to CASSLGGSGFQAQYF.